The 25 T cell receptor beta chains below were found in one sample sequenced in a study of CD8 T cells in ankylosing spondylitis. Notes on the study in general: Seemingly distinctive of ankylosing spondylitis blood was a TCR beta motif formed by eight highly homologous variants.

Antigen specificity for these receptors is unknown. Using its own MiXCR run on the 5' RACE reads, TCRdb lists one record per CDR3 protein. The data hold hundreds of thousands of distinct CDR3 sequences, with roughly a sixth observed a single time. The sample was blood, either unsorted or a sorted T cell fraction (not recorded which). Receptors were obtained from a male donor with ankylosing spondylitis.

CDR3 sequence (DNA): TGTGCCAGCAGCCAAGTAGCTCTTGCCGGCACCATATATTTT. Translated, it gives CASSQVALAGTIYF. The rearrangement links TRBV3-1 to TRBJ1-3; D ambiguous. The CDR3 contains 14 residues. V gave up 1 base and J gave up 9 bases, with 13 bases separating them. CDR1 and CDR2 (germline): LGHDT, YNNKEL (reference sequence).

This clonotype appeared many times. The rearrangement uses TRBV4-1 and TRBJ2-7; 9 bases align to TRBD1. V was clipped by 5 bases and J by 1 base; unmatched bases: 6. The CDR3 consists of 15 residues. Germline V CDR1 and CDR2: MGHRA, YSYEKL. CDR3 region: CASSITGTGSYEQYF. CDR3 in DNA: TGCGCCAGCAGCATTACCGGGACAGGGTCCTACGAGCAGTACTTC.

This clonotype turned up a few times. The chain uses TRBV30 and TRBJ2-7, with TRBD1 matching over 8 bases. The CDR3 is 12 amino acids. V gave up 5 bases and J gave up 3 bases; unmatched junction bases: 3. Per germline, CDR1 GTSNPN and CDR2 SVGIG (reference sequence). CDR3 region: CAWVQGGYEQYF. The CDR3 bases are TGTGCCTGGGTACAGGGGGGCTACGAGCAGTACTTC.

Only a few counts were recorded for this clonotype. The chain has TRBV9 and TRBJ1-1; 8 nucleotides match TRBD1. CDR3 length: 15 amino acids. Germline CDR1 and CDR2: SGDLS and YYNGEE. Trimming cost V 4 bases and J 3 bases; bases outside gene matches: 8. CDR3 protein: CASSLKQGVDTEAFF. CDR3 nucleotides: TGTGCCAGCAGCCTAAAACAGGGGGTGGACACTGAAGCTTTCTTT.

J is TRBJ2-3 and V is TRBV6-2 or TRBV6-3, with D perhaps TRBD2 (5 bases). The germline V and J ends were trimmed by 6 bases and 8 bases, with 27 bases remaining between them. Germline CDR1 MNHEY, CDR2 SVGEGT. The CDR3 sequence is 17 residues long. This CDR3 reads CASSYEAGSAGLGTQYF. DNA for the CDR3: TGTGCCAGCAGCTATGAGGCGGGTAGCGCCGGACTGGGTACGCAGTATTTT.

The chain uses TRBV12-3 or TRBV12-4 and TRBJ2-5, with 10 bases aligning to TRBD1. After removal of 5 bases from V and 1 base from J, the junction contained 4 bases not matched to a gene. The CDR3 consists of 15 residues. In DNA form, the CDR3 reads TGTGCCAGCAGTGAGGGACAGGGGACCCAAGAGACCCAGTACTTC. The encoded protein is CASSEGQGTQETQYF.

V and J are TRBV5-1 and TRBJ2-3; the match to TRBD2 covers 9 bases. Germline V CDR1 and CDR2: SGHRS, YFSETQ. This CDR3 comprises 14 residues. Trimming at V came to 5 bases and at J to 2 bases, leaving 3 bases not matched to a gene. The CDR3 spells CASRRGGFTDTQYF. In nucleotides, the CDR3 is TGCGCCAGCAGGCGGGGGGGGTTCACAGATACGCAGTATTTT.

This chain uses TRBV11-3 with TRBJ1-1; D is uncertain. V shed 6 bases and J shed 5 bases, with 13 bases lying between them. CDR1 and CDR2 from the germline V gene are SGHNT and YENEEA. This CDR3 has 13 amino acids. The CDR3 coding sequence is TGTGCCAGCAGTTCTATACAGATGACTGAAGCTTTCTTT. It codes for CASSSIQMTEAFF. Full variable domain (missing parts from reference TRBV11-3 and TRBJ1-1): EAGVVQSPRYKIIEKKQPVAFWCNPISGHNTLYWYLQNLGQGPELLIRYENEEAVDDSQLPKDRFSAERLKGVDSTLKIQPAELGDSAVYLCASSSIQMTEAFFGQGTRLTVV.

CDR3 protein: CASSLGQSKETQYF. DNA of the CDR3: TGTGCCAGCAGCCTCGGACAGTCTAAAGAGACCCAGTACTTC. This chain links TRBV12-3 or TRBV12-4 with TRBJ2-5, with D possibly matching TRBD1 (6 bases). This CDR3 region has 14 residues. V lost 6 bases and J 3 bases, leaving 14 bases between the germline ends.

The chain recombines TRBV28 with TRBJ1-2; TRBD1 aligns across 7 bases. Germline V CDR1 and CDR2: MDHEN, SYDVKM. V gave up 6 bases and J gave up 2 bases; unmatched junction bases: 9. The CDR3 runs 15 residues. The CDR3: CASSLSTGFNYGYTF. The CDR3 DNA reads TGTGCCAGCAGCCTCTCGACAGGGTTCAACTATGGCTACACCTTC.

CDR3 in amino acids: CASSWDRVANEKLFF. As DNA, the CDR3 is TGTGCCAGCAGTTGGGACAGGGTGGCTAATGAAAAACTGTTTTTT. The V and J genes are TRBV2 and TRBJ1-4; 9 positions agree with TRBD1. The V and J ends lost 5 bases and 3 bases, in that order; junction bases with no gene match: 4. Germline V lookup: CDR1 SNHLY, CDR2 FYNNEI. The CDR3 contains 15 residues.

The CDR3 sequence is CASSWDTNTEAFF. CDR3 sequence (DNA): TGTGCCAGCAGCTGGGACACGAACACTGAAGCTTTCTTT. The rearrangement uses TRBV7-9 and TRBJ1-1; the D gene is possibly TRBD1 (6 bases). The CDR3 is 13 residues long. Deletions cut 4 bases from V and 1 base from J, with 7 bases between. Germline-derived CDR1 and CDR2 are SEHNR and FQNEAQ (reference sequence).

The chain joins TRBV20-1 to TRBJ2-1; 11 nucleotides match TRBD2. The ends lost 1 base at V and 10 bases at J; junction bases unmatched: 9. Germline CDR1 DFQATT, CDR2 SNEGSKA (reference sequence). There are 15 residues in the CDR3. This CDR3 is CSARVASGRSREQFF. CDR3 nucleotide sequence: TGCAGTGCTAGAGTGGCTAGCGGGAGGTCGCGGGAGCAGTTCTTC.

The chain recombines TRBV6-1 with TRBJ2-7, with TRBD2 identical over 10 bases. V dropped 8 bases and J dropped 5; count of bases not matched to a gene: 6. From germline, CDR1 is MNHNS and CDR2 SASEGT. This CDR3 region has 13 residues. CDR3 nucleotides: TGTGCCAGCTATCGCCTAGCGGGAGACGAGCAGTACTTC. It is translated as CASYRLAGDEQYF.

This clonotype was counted a few times. The V call is TRBV12-3 or TRBV12-4, the J call TRBJ2-2; D remains ambiguous. The CDR3 extends over 11 amino acids. The V gene lost 8 bases and the J gene lost 3 bases, with 4 bases spanning the gap. The CDR3 region is CASGYTGELFF. The CDR3 bases are TGTGCCAGCGGGTACACCGGGGAGCTGTTTTTT.

Only a few counts were recorded for this clonotype. This sequence joins TRBV3-1 and TRBJ2-1; 11 nucleotides agree with TRBD2. The CDR3 loop spans 16 amino acids. V lost 3 bases, J lost 9 bases, and 10 bases stayed unmatched. Per germline, CDR1 LGHDT and CDR2 YNNKEL (reference sequence). The CDR3 sequence: CASSHATSGRRGEQFF. The CDR3 region has the DNA TGTGCCAGCAGCCATGCAACTAGCGGGAGAAGGGGTGAGCAGTTCTTC.

This chain uses TRBV5-1 with TRBJ1-6; a weak D match, TRBD1 (6 bases). V was shortened by 0 bases and J by 5 bases, with 12 bases between the two germline ends. Germline values: CDR1 SGHRS, CDR2 YFSETQ. CDR3 size: 16 residues. The chain's CDR3 is CASSLVRGGNNSPLHF. CDR3 nucleotides: TGCGCCAGCAGCTTGGTGAGGGGGGGTAATAATTCACCCCTCCACTTT.

This clonotype has only a few counts. The V and J genes are TRBV6-1 and TRBJ1-2, with D perhaps TRBD1 (5 bases). Trimming took off 2 bases at V and 4 bases at J, with 8 bases between the two ends. CDR3 length: 13 amino acids. CDR1 is MNHNS, CDR2 SASEGT, per germline. CDR3 DNA: TGTGCCAGCAGTGAACAGGGAAGCTATGGCTACACCTTC. The encoded protein is CASSEQGSYGYTF.

This chain joins TRBV4-1 and TRBJ1-5, with no clear D. There are 15 residues in the CDR3. Germline CDR1 is MGHRA and CDR2 is YSYEKL. V lost 4 bases and J 0 bases, leaving 10 bases between the germline ends. The CDR3 loop reads CASSPLFYSNQPQHF. The CDR3 DNA sequence: TGCGCCAGCAGCCCCCTTTTTTATAGCAATCAGCCCCAGCATTTT.

The V call is TRBV12-3 or TRBV12-4, the J call TRBJ1-5; 8 nucleotides line up with TRBD1. After removal of 7 bases from V and 5 bases from J, the junction contained 4 bases not matched to a gene. CDR3 length: 13 residues. The CDR3 loop reads CASKDRGDQPQHF. CDR3 bases: TGTGCCAGCAAAGACAGGGGCGATCAGCCCCAGCATTTT.

On this clonotype itself: One junction end does not reproduce the germline sequence, and a read error may be involved. The V gene is TRBV6-1, the J gene TRBJ2-1; TRBD2 matches at 13 bases. Germline V CDR1 and CDR2: MNHNS, SASEGT. This CDR3 is built from 13 residues. The DNA of the CDR3 is TGTGCCAGCAGGGAACTAGCGGGGGGGAGCAAGGTCTTC. It codes for CASRELAGGSKVF.

This clonotype was recorded a few times. The chain carries TRBV6-1 and TRBJ1-2; 7 nucleotides align to TRBD1. The CDR3 length is 15 residues. V was pared by 6 bases and J by 5 bases, with 12 bases of the junction left unmatched. The germline gives CDR1 MNHNS, CDR2 SASEGT. The CDR3 spells CASRPRQTGRYGYTF. The CDR3 region has the DNA TGTGCCAGCAGACCTAGACAGACAGGGCGTTATGGCTACACCTTC.

This rearrangement joins TRBV11-2 to TRBJ2-2; 8 bases align to TRBD2. The trim removed 1 base at V and 5 bases at J, leaving 21 bases unmatched. The CDR3 is 21 residues long. Germline CDR1 reads SGHAT; CDR2 reads FQNNGV. CDR3 amino acids: CASSLVREGTRAGVRTGELFF. As DNA, the CDR3 is TGTGCCAGCAGCTTAGTCCGGGAGGGGACTAGAGCGGGAGTTCGGACCGGGGAGCTGTTTTTT. Full variable domain (outside the CDR3, taken from reference TRBV11-2 and TRBJ2-2): EAGVAQSPRYKIIEKRQSVAFWCNPISGHATLYWYQQILGQGPKLLIQFQNNGVVDDSQLPKDRFSAERLKGVDSTLKIQPAKLEDSAVYLCASSLVREGTRAGVRTGELFFGEGSRLTVL.

This clonotype appeared many times. This sequence joins TRBV7-8 and TRBJ2-1, with D unresolved. The CDR3 contains 12 residues. CDR1 is SGHVS and CDR2 is FQNEAQ in the germline V gene. Trimming shortened V by 2 bases and J by 12 bases, and 11 bases separated the two germline ends. The CDR3 loop reads CASSLNTKGQFF. The CDR3 coding sequence is TGTGCCAGCAGCTTAAACACCAAAGGGCAGTTCTTC.

In its sample, this clonotype was seen once. This chain connects TRBV28 to TRBJ2-7, with 9 bases aligning to TRBD1. The germline V gene encodes CDR1 MDHEN and CDR2 SYDVKM. V was clipped by 6 bases and J by 5 bases; unmatched bases: 11. This CDR3 comprises 15 residues. The CDR3 sequence: CASRSPGTGKNEQYF. The CDR3 nucleotides are TGTGCCAGCAGGTCCCCCGGGACAGGGAAAAACGAGCAGTACTTC.